Presented here are 3 T cell receptor beta chains from one specimen sequenced in a study of tumor-infiltrating lymphocytes in primary liver carcinoma. Starting material for RNA and DNA co-extraction consisted of roughly 20-34 mg of unsorted bulk tissue. From approximately 530 ng of total RNA, TCR beta-specific cDNA was reverse-transcribed using a constant-region primer. Three rounds of nested multiplex PCR with slightly modified ARM-PCR produced TCR beta libraries. Two initial PCR rounds of 10 to 11 cycles each paired TRBV1-TRBV30 forward primers with a C-beta reverse primer. Each CDR3 protein is one row after TCRdb ran MiXCR on the multiplex PCR reads. The sample carries about 50,000 distinct CDR3 sequences, around 77% recorded once. The source material was liver tumor tissue from sampling region 5. Subset defined: tumor region T5, tumor centre. The receptors were gathered from a man aged 35 to 55 with primary liver carcinoma and hepatitis B virus infection.

Of note for this clonotype: Since no conserved phenylalanine or tryptophan closes the CDR3, a read error is the likely cause. The V gene is TRBV6-1, the J gene TRBJ2-1; 12 bases are a match to TRBD2. The CDR3 spans 15 residues. CDR1 and CDR2 from the germline V gene are MNHNS and SASEGT. The V gene end was trimmed by 5 bases and the J gene end by 6 bases; junction bases not matched to a gene: 5. The CDR3 DNA reads TGTGCCAGCAGTAGGGGGACTAGCGGGTTCAATGAGCAGTTCGTC. Amino acids: CASSRGTSGFNEQFV.

With regard to this clonotype: Likely a read error: the CDR3 ends without its conserved phenylalanine or tryptophan. The genes are TRBV5-6 and TRBJ2-5; 9 bases are shared with TRBD1. The CDR3 consists of 16 residues. Looked up from germline, CDR1 is SGHDT and CDR2 is YYEEEE. With 5 bases clipped from V and 5 bases from J, the junction kept 13 bases outside the gene matches. The CDR3 loop is CASSRRDRVYGETQYI. DNA of the CDR3: TGTGCCAGCAGTAGGCGGGACAGGGTTTACGGGGAGACCCAGTACATC.

The chain employs TRBV11-2 and TRBJ2-7, with 9 bases identical to TRBD1. The CDR3 is 15 amino acids. Germline CDR1 SGHAT, CDR2 FQNNGV. This CDR3 is CASCLRWTGENKQYF. As DNA, the CDR3 is TGTGCAAGCTGCTTACGATGGACAGGGGAAAACAAGCAGTACTTC.